A single sample gave rise to the 10 T cell receptor beta chains below, sequenced in a study of T-cell memory formation after mild COVID-19 (dated by TCRdb to about 2021). The protocol used for the library was 5' RACE. Instrument on record: Illumina NovaSeq 6000. TCRdb reanalyzed the raw reads on its own, using fastp at Q25 for trimming and MiXCR for clone calling, and kept in-frame beta chains. A single entry per CDR3 protein holds the most common genes and DNA from its merged rows. The sample table contains 400,000 or so distinct CDR3 sequences; only one count was recorded for around a fifth of them. Around 13% of the sample goes to the ten largest clones. The sequencing input was PBMCs or a T cell subset sorted from them (not recorded which). The receptors were gathered from an adult woman who had mild COVID-19 (a few samples of this study predate the infection). The sample titles of this study are shuffled in the database, so cell type and time point are left out; the donor was told from shared clones.

V and J are TRBV12-3 or TRBV12-4 and TRBJ1-4; D unclear. The germline V and J ends were trimmed by 6 bases and 7 bases, with 21 bases remaining between them. CDR3 size: 16 residues. As DNA, the CDR3 is TGTGCCAGCAGCCTCGCGAAAAGGGCAGGAGGTGAAAAACTGTTTTTT. Residues: CASSLAKRAGGEKLFF.

The CDR3 DNA reads TGCAGTGCTAGCGACCTCCTGTCGGGAACGGCTAGGGAGCAGTACTTC. Translation: CSASDLLSGTAREQYF. The V and J genes are TRBV20-1 and TRBJ2-7, with D possibly being TRBD2 (5 bases). Looked up from germline, CDR1 is DFQATT and CDR2 is SNEGSKA (reference sequence). The CDR3 contains 16 residues. Deletions cut 3 bases from V and 7 bases from J, with 25 bases between.

This clonotype was seen a few times. The V and J genes are TRBV6-5 and TRBJ2-5, with D tentatively TRBD1 (5 bases). Germline lookup yields CDR1 MNHEY and CDR2 SVGAGI. V lost 5 bases and J 7 bases, leaving 17 bases between the germline ends. CDR3 length: 14 amino acids. The CDR3 loop is CASSRQYPEVTQYF. In nucleotides, the CDR3 is TGTGCCAGCAGTAGACAGTACCCTGAGGTGACCCAGTACTTC.

This clonotype was recorded a few times. The chain is built from TRBV18 and TRBJ1-1; D might be TRBD1 (6 bases). CDR1 KGHSH and CDR2 LQKENI come from the germline V gene. The V end was cut by 5 bases, the J end by 1 base, with 11 bases between. The CDR3 spans 14 residues. CDR3 in amino acids: CASSSQGTNTEAFF. CDR3 in DNA: TGTGCCAGCTCATCCCAGGGGACGAACACTGAAGCTTTCTTT. The variable domain in full, completed from reference TRBV18 and TRBJ1-1, reads NAGVMQNPRHLVRRRGQEARLRCSPMKGHSHVYWYRQLPEEGLKFMVYLQKENIIDESGMPKERFSAEFPKEGPSILRIQQVVRGDSAAYFCASSSQGTNTEAFFGQGTRLTVV.

This clonotype was seen a handful of times. The chain carries TRBV18 and TRBJ1-1; D ambiguous. The CDR3 runs to 14 residues. Deletions cut 2 bases from V and 8 bases from J, with 15 bases between. Germline V CDR1 and CDR2: KGHSH, LQKENI. The CDR3 is CASSPFAAAPEAFF. The CDR3 region has the DNA TGTGCCAGCTCACCATTTGCGGCAGCTCCGGAAGCTTTCTTT.

This clonotype was counted at least ten times. CDR3 nucleotides: TGTGCCAGCAGTGACTCAGGGGGCTTCGGTGAGCTGTTTTTT. As protein: CASSDSGGFGELFF. The V call is TRBV2, the J call TRBJ2-2; 8 bases are a match to TRBD1. Germline CDR1 is SNHLY and CDR2 is FYNNEI. The CDR3 loop spans 14 amino acids. Unmatched junction bases numbered 8, after V lost 3 bases and J lost 11 bases.

This clonotype was recorded at least ten times. The chain recombines TRBV12-3 or TRBV12-4 with TRBJ2-5; 10 nucleotides line up with TRBD2. V dropped 5 bases and J dropped 5; count of bases not matched to a gene: 2. The CDR3 runs to 13 residues. CDR3 bases: TGTGCCAGCAGTCCTAGCGGGGGTGAGACCCAGTACTTC. Encoded protein: CASSPSGGETQYF.

This clonotype was recorded a few times. The CDR3 spells CASSHGQGNTIYF. The DNA of the CDR3 is TGTGCCAGCAGCCACGGACAGGGAAACACCATATATTTT. The V and J genes are TRBV7-9 and TRBJ1-3; tentative D call: TRBD1 (6 bases). The germline V and J ends were trimmed by 5 bases and 4 bases, with 9 bases remaining between them. Germline V gives CDR1 SEHNR, CDR2 FQNEAQ (reference sequence). The CDR3 is made up of 13 amino acids.

The chain combines TRBV19 with TRBJ1-5; TRBD1 might be the D (6 bases). The CDR3 consists of 15 residues. The ends were cut back, 5 bases at V and 4 bases at J, with 15 bases in the middle. Germline CDR1 LNHDA, CDR2 SQIVND (reference sequence). The CDR3 loop is CASSAGGGPNQPQHF. In DNA form, the CDR3 reads TGTGCCAGTAGTGCCGGAGGGGGTCCTAATCAGCCCCAGCATTTT.

J is TRBJ1-2 and V is TRBV7-9; no clear D gene. V lost 5 bases, J lost 3 bases, and 16 bases lay in between. The CDR3 is 15 amino acids. Germline CDR1 SEHNR, CDR2 FQNEAQ (reference sequence). CDR3 region: CASSLLIVVDYGYTF. CDR3 bases: TGTGCCAGCAGCCTTCTTATTGTGGTTGACTATGGCTACACCTTC.